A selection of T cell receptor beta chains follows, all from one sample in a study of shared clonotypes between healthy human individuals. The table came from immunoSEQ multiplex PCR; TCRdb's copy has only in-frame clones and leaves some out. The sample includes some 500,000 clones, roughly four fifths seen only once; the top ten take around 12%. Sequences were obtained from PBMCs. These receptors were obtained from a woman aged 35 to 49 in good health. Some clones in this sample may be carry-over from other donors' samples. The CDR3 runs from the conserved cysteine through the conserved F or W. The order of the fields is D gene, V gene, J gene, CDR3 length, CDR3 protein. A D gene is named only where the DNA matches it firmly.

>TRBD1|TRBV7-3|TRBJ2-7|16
CASSLGTADSSYEQYF
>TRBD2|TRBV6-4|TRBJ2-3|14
CASSQSGVTDTQYF
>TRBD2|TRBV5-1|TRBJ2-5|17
CASSLGLSRGGQETQYF
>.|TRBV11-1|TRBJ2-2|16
CASSLLLRGQGGELFF
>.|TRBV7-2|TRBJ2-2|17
CASSLLGQSFPTGELFF
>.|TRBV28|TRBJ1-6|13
CASSLRNVSPLHF
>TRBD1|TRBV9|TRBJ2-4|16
CASSVAGQGSQNIQYF
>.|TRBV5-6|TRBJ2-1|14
CASSFPGGYNEQFF
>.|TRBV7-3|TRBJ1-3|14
CASSQSNSGNTVYF
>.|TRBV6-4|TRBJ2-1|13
CASSEDINNEQFF
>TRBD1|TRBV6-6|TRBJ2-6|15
CASRVRGSGANVLTF
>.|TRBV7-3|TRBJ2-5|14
CASSLQGRGETQYF
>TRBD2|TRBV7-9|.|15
CASSFQTGTRNEQYF
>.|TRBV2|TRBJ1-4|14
CAGGGRATNEKLFF
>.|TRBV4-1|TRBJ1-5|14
CASSQGQGNQPQHF
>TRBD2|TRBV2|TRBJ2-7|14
CASSVPSGSVLVYF
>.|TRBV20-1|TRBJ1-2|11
CSAPAMDGYTF
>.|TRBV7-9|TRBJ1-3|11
CSTFSGNTIYF
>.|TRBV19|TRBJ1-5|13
CASSLRVNQPQHF
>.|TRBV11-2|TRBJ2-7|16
CASSRSGGTVSYEQYF
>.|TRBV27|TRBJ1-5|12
CASSPLGGPQHF
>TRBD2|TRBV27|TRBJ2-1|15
CASSERTSGRGEQFF
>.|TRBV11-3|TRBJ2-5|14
CASSATGGVQTQYF
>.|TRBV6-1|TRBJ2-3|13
CATGASSADTQYF
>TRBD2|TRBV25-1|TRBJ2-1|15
CASRRAGRANDEQFF
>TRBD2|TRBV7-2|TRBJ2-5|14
CASSGSEYQETQYF
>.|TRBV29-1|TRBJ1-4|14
CSVRQVSTNEKLFF
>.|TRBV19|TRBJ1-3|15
CASSNDRSSGNTIYF
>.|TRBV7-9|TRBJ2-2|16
CASSLDSDLNTGELFF
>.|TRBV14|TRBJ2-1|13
CASSQDLGNGQFF
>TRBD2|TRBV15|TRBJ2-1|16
CATSKPTSGDYNEQFF
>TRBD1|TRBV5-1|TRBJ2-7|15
CASSPQGAMAYEQYF
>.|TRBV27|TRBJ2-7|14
CASSLWGETYEQYF
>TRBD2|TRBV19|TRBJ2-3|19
CASSSFVGGASGSTDTQYF
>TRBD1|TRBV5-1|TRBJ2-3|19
CASSLVGTGGGSPTDTQYF
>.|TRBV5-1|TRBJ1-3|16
CASSLSPHISGNTIYF
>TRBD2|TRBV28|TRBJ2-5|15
CASSLLTSGSVTQYF
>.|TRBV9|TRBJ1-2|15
CASSVDRSSRSGYTF
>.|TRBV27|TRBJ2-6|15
CASSHILSGANVLTF
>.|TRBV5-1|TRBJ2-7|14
CASSLGVRDYEQYF
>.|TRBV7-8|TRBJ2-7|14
CASSPTRNYYEQYF
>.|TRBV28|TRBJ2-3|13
CASSFSHTDTQYF
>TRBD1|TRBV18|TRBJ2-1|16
CASSRGQDLTYNEQFF
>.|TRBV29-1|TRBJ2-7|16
CSVEAPLRGPPYEQYF
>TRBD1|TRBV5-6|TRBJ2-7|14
CASSGRQGSYEQYF
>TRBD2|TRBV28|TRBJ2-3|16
CASSARLAGGTDTQYF
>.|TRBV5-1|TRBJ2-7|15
CASSFVGGQWNEQYF
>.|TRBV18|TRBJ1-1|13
CASSTQDDTEAFF
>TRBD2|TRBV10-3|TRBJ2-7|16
CAIKAARLAGVGEQYF
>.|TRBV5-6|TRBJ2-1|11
CASSSYNEQFF
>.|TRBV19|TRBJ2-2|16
CASSVPGRSNTGELFF
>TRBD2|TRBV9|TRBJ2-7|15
CASSVEEREGLEQYF
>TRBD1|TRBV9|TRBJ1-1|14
CASNTGDLNTEAFF
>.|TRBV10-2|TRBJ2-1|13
CASRRGQIYEQFF
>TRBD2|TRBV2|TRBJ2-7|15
CASRAGTSGSYEQYF
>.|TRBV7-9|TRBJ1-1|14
CASSFDGGYSEAFF